This record covers a single T cell receptor beta chain. No antigen is known for it. These data are taken from a study of blood T cells in healthy people across ages. Study observations and caveats: In these data, TCR beta diversity tracked strongly with naive T cell percentage. There was no known CMV status for donors, so expanded clonotype changes were possibly confounded.

The second PCR ran 7 to 11 cycles with a sample-barcoded 5' primer and J-beta primers. The template-switch adaptor was a 5' adaptor with 12 random nucleotides. It tagged each cDNA molecule. TCRdb processed the 5' RACE reads anew with MiXCR; each CDR3 protein has one entry. The repertoire consists of approximately 900,000 distinct CDR3 sequences, with around 48% occurring once and the leading ten covering over 10%. This CDR3 is 15 amino acids long. The germline gives CDR1 MNHEY, CDR2 SVGAGI. V was pared by 2 bases and J by 1 base, with 9 bases between. The chain employs TRBV6-5 and TRBJ1-3, with D uncertain. The sample comprised blood. The clonotype comes from a man aged 30-40 years in good health. CDR3 sequence: CASSYNVRSGNTIYF. Written as DNA, the CDR3 is TGTGCCAGCAGTTACAATGTCAGATCTGGAAACACCATATATTTT.